The 14 T cell receptor beta chains in this list originate from one sample, sequenced in a study of shared clonotypes between healthy human individuals. Repertoires were generated with immunoSEQ multiplex PCR, while TCRdb's copy carries only in-frame clones and drops some. Of 100,000 to 130,000 clones listed, roughly two thirds are singletons. The sequenced sample consisted of memory CD8+ T cells sorted from blood. Subset indicated: CD45RO+ cells pooled with CCR7-negative TemRA cells. Receptor source: a woman aged 25-40 years in good health.

V gene TRBV19 combines with J gene TRBJ2-1, with D tentatively TRBD1 (5 bases). Trimming removed 3 bases at V and 3 bases at J, with 18 bases between. Germline V CDR1 and CDR2: LNHDA, SQIVND (reference sequence). This CDR3 is 17 amino acids long. The CDR3 protein is CASSIPGLGLNYNEQFF. The CDR3 coding sequence is TGTGCCAGTAGTATCCCAGGGTTGGGATTGAACTACAATGAGCAGTTCTTC.

This clone has only a few counts. V usage is TRBV29-1 and J usage is TRBJ2-2, with D maybe TRBD1 (5 bases). Trimming shortened V by 7 bases and J by 5 bases, and 14 bases separated the two germline ends. There are 13 residues in the CDR3. Germline lookup yields CDR1 SQVTM and CDR2 ANQGSEA. The CDR3 DNA sequence: TGCAGCGGGACACTTTATGATACCGGGGAGCTGTTTTTT. Protein product: CSGTLYDTGELFF.

In this sample, this clone turned up a few times. CDR3 protein: CAIVGGLKQETQYF. DNA for the CDR3: TGTGCCATCGTTGGGGGCCTCAAACAAGAGACCCAGTACTTC. The chain recombines TRBV6-4 with TRBJ2-5; D is perhaps TRBD1 (6 bases). This CDR3 is 14 amino acids long. The germline V gene encodes CDR1 MRHNA and CDR2 SNTAGT. Trimming stripped 10 bases from V and 2 bases from J, with 17 bases between.

In its sample, this clone was seen a few times. In nucleotides, the CDR3 is TGTGCCAGCAGTGAAAGTGAGGGAACAGGGGGGCAGCCCCAGCATTTT. Translating it yields CASSESEGTGGQPQHF. The chain carries TRBV6-1 and TRBJ1-5; 8 bases agree with TRBD1. The CDR3 has 16 residues. The trim removed 2 bases at V and 7 bases at J, leaving 10 bases unmatched. The germline CDR1 and CDR2 sequences are MNHNS and SASEGT.

The V gene is TRBV28, the J gene TRBJ1-4, with unresolved D. CDR1 and CDR2 (germline): MDHEN, SYDVKM. Trimming cost V 7 bases and J 4 bases, with 16 bases left between them. CDR3 size: 15 residues. The CDR3 region has the DNA TGTGCCAGCACACCGAGGAAAGGGATTAATGAAAAACTGTTTTTT. This encodes CASTPRKGINEKLFF.

This chain connects TRBV13 to TRBJ1-5; TRBD1 matches 10 bases. Germline V gene data show CDR1 as PRHDT and CDR2 as FYEKMQ (reference sequence). V dropped 7 bases and J dropped 1; count of bases not matched to a gene: 10. The CDR3 has 17 residues. The CDR3: CASTGTGAFSSNQPQHF. DNA of the CDR3: TGTGCCAGCACCGGGACAGGGGCGTTCTCAAGCAATCAGCCCCAGCATTTT.

There are a few counts of this clone. The chain uses TRBV9 and TRBJ2-3; D call uncertain. Germline V gene data show CDR1 as SGDLS and CDR2 as YYNGEE. Deletions cut 0 bases from V and 2 bases from J, with 4 bases between. CDR3 length: 13 amino acids. CDR3 in DNA: TGTGCCAGCAGCGTAGCTACCACAGATACGCAGTATTTT. This codes for CASSVATTDTQYF. The full variable domain, in which reference TRBV9 and TRBJ2-3 provide the parts outside the CDR3, is DSGVTQTPKHLITATGQRVTLRCSPRSGDLSVYWYQQSLDQGLQFLIQYYNGEERAKGNILERFSAQQFPDLHSELNLSSLELGDSALYFCASSVATTDTQYFGPGTRLTVL.

This chain uses TRBV15 with TRBJ2-7, with TRBD2 as a possible D gene (5 bases). The CDR3 extends over 14 amino acids. Looked up from germline, CDR1 is LNHNV and CDR2 is YYDKDF (reference sequence). V lost 0 bases and J lost 4, with 10 bases in between. In DNA, the CDR3 is TGTGCCACCAGCAGAGAGAACGGACTTTACGAGCAGTACTTC. As protein: CATSRENGLYEQYF.

This chain connects TRBV5-1 to TRBJ2-7, with 9 positions matching TRBD1. With 7 bases clipped from V and 2 bases from J, the junction kept 10 bases outside the gene matches. The CDR3 is 15 residues long. Germline values: CDR1 SGHRS, CDR2 YFSETQ. In nucleotides, the CDR3 is TGCGCCAGCTCGACAGGGGGACCGGTAACCTACGAGCAGTACTTC. Its translation is CASSTGGPVTYEQYF.

The chain carries TRBV27 and TRBJ1-5, with 7 positions matching TRBD1. Germline trimming cut 6 bases from V and 2 bases from J; bases unmatched to any gene: 7. The CDR3 covers 15 residues. Germline V CDR1 and CDR2: MNHEY, SMNVEV (reference sequence). The DNA of the CDR3 is TGTGCCAGCAGCTCGACAGGGTCAGGCAATCAGCCCCAGCATTTT. It specifies CASSSTGSGNQPQHF.

This clone was picked up many times. The chain joins TRBV11-2 to TRBJ1-5; TRBD1 agrees at 10 bases. CDR1 and CDR2 (germline): SGHAT, FQNNGV. The V and J ends lost 5 bases and 6 bases, in that order; junction bases with no gene match: 4. The CDR3 covers 14 residues. This chain's CDR3 is CASSRTGGGQPQHF. CDR3 in DNA: TGTGCCAGCAGCCGGACAGGGGGAGGTCAGCCCCAGCATTTT.

The CDR3 DNA is TGTGCCAGCAGCCGAGGCGGGACGAACACTGAAGCTTTCTTT. Protein product: CASSRGGTNTEAFF. The chain recombines TRBV7-9 with TRBJ1-1, with D perhaps TRBD1 (5 bases). The V end was cut by 5 bases, the J end by 1 base, with 11 bases between. CDR3 length: 14 amino acids. In germline, CDR1 is SEHNR, CDR2 FQNEAQ (reference sequence).

The rearrangement joins TRBV14 to TRBJ2-6; D is possibly TRBD1 (6 bases). V shed 2 bases and J shed 0 bases, with 11 bases lying between them. Germline V gene sequence: CDR1 SGHDN, CDR2 FVKESK. This CDR3 is 17 amino acids long. CDR3 in amino acids: CASSQYGGRSGANVLTF. In nucleotides, the CDR3 is TGTGCCAGCAGCCAATATGGGGGCCGCTCTGGGGCCAACGTCCTGACTTTC.

This clone showed up many times. This chain links TRBV23-1 with TRBJ2-7, with a weak D call TRBD2 (7 bases). TRBV23-1 is flagged as an ORF with uncertain function. The V end was cut by 7 bases, the J end by 2 bases, with 21 bases between. The CDR3 extends over 16 amino acids. The CDR3, as DNA: TGCGCCAGCACCACAAAGGGGGGGACGGAGGCCTACGAGCAGTACTTC. It translates to CASTTKGGTEAYEQYF.